One sample yielded the 24 T cell receptor beta chains listed below, sequenced in a study of cytomegalovirus exposure and HLA in healthy donors. 60 Vbeta and 13 Jbeta primers were used in PCR. Using immunoSEQ multiplex PCR, the repertoire was profiled, and TCRdb retains in-frame clones only, with some absent. The sample has 100,000 to 150,000 clones, over 70% seen once. Sequencing input: PBMCs. All receptors derive from a woman aged 18-29 years in good health and CMV-seronegative.

This chain joins TRBV11-2 and TRBJ2-2, with D tentatively TRBD2 (5 bases). Germline V gene lookup returns CDR1 SGHAT and CDR2 FQNNGV. Trimming pared 0 bases from V and 6 bases from J, leaving 11 bases between. This CDR3 comprises 15 residues. In nucleotides, the CDR3 is TGTGCCAGCAGCTTAGAACTAGTTTCCCCCGGGGAGCTGTTTTTT. It translates to CASSLELVSPGELFF.

V is TRBV11-2 and J is TRBJ1-1, with 8 positions matching TRBD1. The CDR3 length is 17 residues. V was clipped by 5 bases and J by 8 bases; unmatched bases: 19. Germline-derived CDR1 and CDR2 are SGHAT and FQNNGV. CDR3 residues: CASSDSLGQGRTAEAFF. The CDR3, as DNA: TGTGCCAGCAGCGATTCTCTTGGACAGGGTAGGACTGCGGAAGCTTTCTTT.

The V gene is TRBV30, the J gene TRBJ2-7; 8 nucleotides line up with TRBD1. Germline CDR1 and CDR2: GTSNPN and SVGIG (reference sequence). V dropped 0 bases and J dropped 6; count of bases not matched to a gene: 4. The CDR3 is made up of 13 amino acids. CDR3 amino acids: CAWSVLTGAEQYF. CDR3 bases: TGTGCCTGGAGTGTCCTGACAGGGGCCGAGCAGTACTTC.

The chain uses TRBV19 and TRBJ1-5; 8 nucleotides agree with TRBD1. Germline CDR1 and CDR2: LNHDA and SQIVND (reference sequence). The CDR3 extends over 13 amino acids. V was clipped by 8 bases and J by 5 bases; unmatched bases: 5. The CDR3 DNA follows: TGTGCCAGTGGACAGGGAAGGGATCAGCCCCAGCATTTT. It is translated as CASGQGRDQPQHF.

The J gene is TRBJ2-7, the V gene TRBV25-1; possible D gene TRBD1, 7 bases. Trimming shortened V by 2 bases and J by 3 bases, and 14 bases separated the two germline ends. The CDR3 loop spans 15 amino acids. CDR1 MGHDK and CDR2 SYGVNS come from the germline V gene. Written as DNA, the CDR3 is TGTGCCAGCAGTGAAGCCCAGGGGGGAGGCTACGAGCAGTACTTC. Its protein is CASSEAQGGGYEQYF.

The chain is built from TRBV30 and TRBJ2-3; 8 bases agree with TRBD1. V shed 7 bases, J shed 3 bases, and the junction held 6 bases outside the gene matches. CDR3 length: 13 residues. Germline V gene data show CDR1 as GTSNPN and CDR2 as SVGIG (reference sequence). CDR3 nucleotides: TGTGCCTTCGGACAGGGTTTAACAGATACGCAGTATTTT. Its protein is CAFGQGLTDTQYF.

This chain connects TRBV2 to TRBJ2-7, with a possible D match to TRBD2 (5 bases). The germline CDR1 and CDR2 sequences are SNHLY and FYNNEI. The CDR3 spans 11 residues. V was trimmed by 8 bases and J by 0 bases, leaving 5 bases between them. This chain's CDR3 is CASAGSYEQYF. CDR3 bases: TGTGCCAGCGCGGGCTCCTACGAGCAGTACTTC. The full variable domain, its missing parts supplied by reference TRBV2 and TRBJ2-7, is EPEVTQTPSHQVTQMGQEVILRCVPISNHLYFYWYRQILGQKVEFLVSFYNNEISEKSEIFDDQFSVERPDGSNFTLKIRSTKLEDSAMYFCASAGSYEQYFGPGTRLTVT.

This rearrangement joins TRBV5-4 to TRBJ2-7; 10 nucleotides match TRBD1. Germline lookup yields CDR1 SGHNT and CDR2 YYREEE (reference sequence). The CDR3 length is 16 residues. Trimming at V came to 5 bases and at J to 1 base, leaving 9 bases not matched to a gene. CDR3 nucleotides: TGTGCCAGCAGAATGTACGGACAGGGGGGTTCCTACGAGCAGTACTTC. As protein: CASRMYGQGGSYEQYF.

The chain joins TRBV5-6 to TRBJ2-1; tentative D call: TRBD2 (6 bases). The germline CDR1 and CDR2 sequences are SGHDT and YYEEEE. This CDR3 has 12 amino acids. V lost 2 bases and J 13 bases, leaving 13 bases between the germline ends. The DNA of the CDR3 is TGTGCCAGCAGCTTAGACGGGACTCTTCAGTTCTTC. The encoded protein is CASSLDGTLQFF.

This clone was observed once. The J gene is TRBJ1-3, the V gene TRBV10-1; D gene unclear. V lost 3 bases to trimming and J lost 0 bases, with 6 bases between them. This CDR3 has 14 residues. In germline, CDR1 is WNHNN, CDR2 SYGVQD (reference sequence). CDR3 sequence reads: CASSDGSSGNTIYF. CDR3 coding DNA: TGCGCCAGCAGTGATGGGAGCTCTGGAAACACCATATATTTT.

The J gene is TRBJ2-2, the V gene TRBV10-3, with D maybe TRBD2 (6 bases). The V and J ends lost 3 bases and 7 bases respectively, with 15 bases between them. This CDR3 is built from 15 residues. Germline V gives CDR1 ENHRY, CDR2 SYGVKD. In DNA, the CDR3 is TGTGCCATCAGTGATTTACGGGAGTCGGGCGGGGAGCTGTTTTTT. Residues: CAISDLRESGGELFF.

The V and J genes are TRBV5-6 and TRBJ2-1; D is unclear. V lost 4 bases, J lost 1 base, and 12 bases lay in between. This CDR3 is built from 15 residues. Germline lookup yields CDR1 SGHDT and CDR2 YYEEEE. The CDR3 region is CASSITGFSYNEQFF. The CDR3 DNA follows: TGTGCCAGCAGCATTACCGGGTTTTCCTACAATGAGCAGTTCTTC.

CDR3 coding DNA: TGTGCCAGCGGAAAAGGGGCTTCTGTCTACGAGCAGTACTTC. As protein: CASGKGASVYEQYF. The chain couples TRBV28 to TRBJ2-7, with a tentative D call TRBD1 (5 bases). Trimming took off 8 bases at V and 3 bases at J, with 17 bases between the two ends. The germline V gene has CDR1 MDHEN and CDR2 SYDVKM. The CDR3 is made up of 14 amino acids.

The genes are TRBV10-1 and TRBJ2-7; D might be TRBD1 (7 bases). Looked up from germline, CDR1 is WNHNN and CDR2 is SYGVQD (reference sequence). V was shortened by 6 bases and J by 2 bases, with 14 bases between the two germline ends. There are 14 residues in the CDR3. In nucleotides, the CDR3 is TGCGCCAGCAGCGAAGACAGGGAGGCCTACGAGCAGTACTTC. Translation gives CASSEDREAYEQYF.

The genes are TRBV2 and TRBJ2-1; D uncertain. Trimming left V 11 bases short and J 5 bases short, with 4 bases between. The germline V gene encodes CDR1 SNHLY and CDR2 FYNNEI. The CDR3 length is 9 residues. CDR3 protein: CACDNEQFF. The CDR3 DNA reads TGTGCCTGCGACAATGAGCAGTTCTTC. Supplemented by reference TRBV2 and TRBJ2-1, the full variable domain reads EPEVTQTPSHQVTQMGQEVILRCVPISNHLYFYWYRQILGQKVEFLVSFYNNEISEKSEIFDDQFSVERPDGSNFTLKIRSTKLEDSAMYFCACDNEQFFGPGTRLTVL.

The chain recombines TRBV7-9 with TRBJ2-2; maybe TRBD2 (7 bases). From germline, CDR1 is SEHNR and CDR2 FQNEAQ (reference sequence). V was trimmed by 3 bases and J by 5 bases, leaving 16 bases between them. The CDR3 extends over 16 amino acids. The CDR3 loop reads CASSFPRGAQTGELFF. As DNA, the CDR3 is TGTGCCAGCAGCTTTCCACGGGGGGCGCAGACCGGGGAGCTGTTTTTT.

This chain connects TRBV9 to TRBJ2-3; 13 bases match TRBD2. The J segment lost 3 bases and the V segment lost 4 bases, leaving 5 bases of the junction unmatched. CDR3 size: 16 residues. The germline CDR1 and CDR2 sequences are SGDLS and YYNGEE. The CDR3 DNA reads as TGTGCCAGCAGCCTCGGACTAGCGGGAGTTACAGATACGCAGTATTTT. Translated: CASSLGLAGVTDTQYF.

The V gene is TRBV19, the J gene TRBJ1-5; TRBD1 matches at 7 bases. This CDR3 is built from 15 residues. Germline V gene lookup returns CDR1 LNHDA and CDR2 SQIVND (reference sequence). Unmatched junction bases numbered 5, after V lost 4 bases and J lost 2 bases. The CDR3 is CASSRQGPRNQPQHF. CDR3 in DNA: TGTGCCAGTAGTAGACAGGGCCCTCGCAATCAGCCCCAGCATTTT.

This sequence joins TRBV6-6 and TRBJ2-7, with D possibly matching TRBD1 (5 bases). The germline V and J ends were trimmed by 5 bases and 3 bases, with 14 bases remaining between them. The CDR3 is 14 residues long. The germline V gene encodes CDR1 MNHNY and CDR2 SVGAGI (reference sequence). The CDR3 DNA sequence: TGTGCCAGCAGTGATCTGGGGCAGGGCTACGAGCAGTACTTC. This translates into CASSDLGQGYEQYF.

The J gene is TRBJ2-7, the V gene TRBV6-5; 10 bases match TRBD1. After removal of 5 bases from V and 4 bases from J, the junction contained 8 bases not matched to a gene. From germline, CDR1 is MNHEY and CDR2 SVGAGI. The CDR3 consists of 15 residues. The CDR3 sequence: CASSPTRDRGYEQYF. In DNA, the CDR3 is TGTGCCAGCAGTCCCACCCGGGACAGGGGTTACGAGCAGTACTTC.

The chain uses TRBV7-8 and TRBJ2-7, with 11 bases lining up with TRBD2. The germline gives CDR1 SGHVS, CDR2 FQNEAQ. The trim removed 1 base at V and 5 bases at J, leaving 10 bases unmatched. The CDR3 sequence is 17 residues long. In nucleotides, the CDR3 is TGTGCCAGCAGCTTAGGAGCCCTTAGCGGGAGGGCCGACGAGCAGTACTTC. This encodes CASSLGALSGRADEQYF.

This clone was found once. The chain joins TRBV18 to TRBJ1-2; 7 bases fit TRBD1. This CDR3 has 15 amino acids. J was trimmed by 0 bases and V by 3 bases; bases with no gene match: 4. CDR1 is KGHSH, CDR2 LQKENI, per germline. Written as DNA, the CDR3 is TGTGCCAGCTCACCGCCGGGACAGACTAACTATGGCTACACCTTC. This gives the protein CASSPPGQTNYGYTF.

The chain combines TRBV5-4 with TRBJ2-7; TRBD1 matches 9 bases. This CDR3 is built from 15 residues. Germline assignment: CDR1 SGHNT and CDR2 YYREEE (reference sequence). Trimming cost V 4 bases and J 4 bases; bases outside gene matches: 9. CDR3 sequence reads: CASSPGTGRPYEQYF. Written as DNA, the CDR3 is TGTGCCAGCAGCCCCGGGACAGGGCGTCCTTACGAGCAGTACTTC.

The chain combines TRBV19 with TRBJ2-7, with TRBD2 matching over 7 bases. The length of the CDR3 is 15 residues. Trimming removed 4 bases from V and 1 base from J; junction bases left unmatched: 7. CDR1 LNHDA and CDR2 SQIVND come from the germline V gene (reference sequence). CDR3 protein: CASSRAGGRSYEQYF. Written as DNA, the CDR3 is TGTGCCAGTAGTAGGGCGGGCGGGAGATCCTACGAGCAGTACTTC.